The 26 T cell receptor beta chains below were found in one sample sequenced in a study of OX40 agonist ivuxolimab in advanced cancers. The repertoire was sequenced with immunoSEQ multiplex PCR; TCRdb's copy has only in-frame clones and lacks some. Of approximately 90,000 clones in the sample, around 90% were seen once. This specimen was CD4+ or CD8+ T cells sorted from blood, taken in a trial of the OX40 agonist ivuxolimab. The receptor source for this set is an adult with an advanced solid tumor such as melanoma, head and neck, liver or kidney cancer.

V gene TRBV6-1 combines with J gene TRBJ2-7; TRBD1 matches 8 bases. There are 15 residues in the CDR3. Germline assignment: CDR1 MNHNS and CDR2 SASEGT. Trimming removed 5 bases from V and 0 bases from J; junction bases left unmatched: 6. Here the CDR3 reads CASSPDRGSSYEQYF. The CDR3 DNA sequence: TGTGCCAGCAGTCCCGACAGGGGTAGCTCCTACGAGCAGTACTTC.

The chain employs TRBV5-1 and TRBJ1-5; no firm D call. This CDR3 is 15 amino acids long. V was shortened by 4 bases and J by 4 bases, with 15 bases between the two germline ends. Germline CDR1 is SGHRS and CDR2 is YFSETQ. This chain's CDR3 is CASSTGLSGNQPQHF. The CDR3 DNA sequence: TGCGCCAGCAGCACGGGCCTTAGCGGGAATCAGCCCCAGCATTTT.

The chain couples TRBV5-1 to TRBJ1-3; 7 positions agree with TRBD1. The CDR3 totals 17 residues. CDR1 is SGHRS and CDR2 is YFSETQ in the germline V gene. J lost 5 bases, V lost 2 bases, and 13 bases had no gene match. The CDR3 spells CASSFSGTGDVRNTIYF. The DNA for the CDR3 is TGCGCCAGCAGCTTCAGTGGTACAGGGGATGTTCGAAACACCATATATTTT.

The chain joins TRBV19 to TRBJ2-7, with D possibly matching TRBD2 (5 bases). The CDR3 totals 15 residues. V lost 1 base to trimming and J lost 0 bases, with 10 bases between them. From germline, CDR1 is LNHDA and CDR2 SQIVND (reference sequence). CDR3 region: CASSIVPTSSYEQYF. The CDR3 coding sequence is TGTGCCAGTAGTATAGTTCCTACTAGCTCCTACGAGCAGTACTTC.

This clone was picked up a small number of times. The V and J genes are TRBV7-9 and TRBJ1-1; tentatively, D is TRBD1 (6 bases). With 5 bases removed from V and 4 bases from J, the gap between germline ends came to 8 bases. Per the germline V gene, CDR1 is SEHNR and CDR2 is FQNEAQ (reference sequence). The CDR3 loop spans 12 amino acids. CDR3 in amino acids: CASSPGATEAFF. CDR3 nucleotide sequence: TGTGCCAGCAGCCCAGGGGCCACTGAAGCTTTCTTT.

This chain connects TRBV4-1 to TRBJ2-7; TRBD1 might be the D (5 bases). This CDR3 comprises 13 residues. Germline-derived CDR1 and CDR2 are MGHRA and YSYEKL. Trimming left V 4 bases short and J 5 bases short, with 12 bases between. CDR3 DNA: TGCGCCAGCAGCCCGCCTGACAGCGACGAGCAGTACTTC. It encodes CASSPPDSDEQYF.

This clone was seen only once. The rearrangement joins TRBV15 to TRBJ2-7; D is unclear. V lost 4 bases and J 2 bases, leaving 12 bases between the germline ends. The CDR3 has 14 residues. Germline V lookup: CDR1 LNHNV, CDR2 YYDKDF (reference sequence). CDR3 sequence (DNA): TGTGCCACCAGCACGAGGCTAGAAACCTACGAGCAGTACTTC. The encoded protein is CATSTRLETYEQYF. The full variable domain, in which reference TRBV15 and TRBJ2-7 provide the parts outside the CDR3, is DAMVIQNPRYQVTQFGKPVTLSCSQTLNHNVMYWYQQKSSQAPKLLFHYYDKDFNNEADTPDNFQSRRPNTSFCFLDIRSPGLGDTAMYLCATSTRLETYEQYFGPGTRLTVT.

The V call is TRBV14, the J call TRBJ1-1; D unclear. The V gene lost 6 bases and the J gene lost 5 bases, with 7 bases spanning the gap. Germline loops: CDR1 SGHDN, CDR2 FVKESK. The CDR3 has 11 residues. The CDR3 region is CASSRGTEAFF. Here the CDR3 DNA reads TGTGCCAGCAGTAGAGGGACTGAAGCTTTCTTT.

Here the CDR3 DNA reads TGTGCCAGCAGCTCTATAGGGGGGGGACCCACCTACGAGCAGTACTTC. Its protein product is CASSSIGGGPTYEQYF. The chain joins TRBV7-9 to TRBJ2-7, with a weak D call TRBD2 (7 bases). CDR3 length equals 16 residues. Germline lookup yields CDR1 SEHNR and CDR2 FQNEAQ (reference sequence). V shed 4 bases and J shed 2 bases, with 18 bases lying between them.

The rearrangement links TRBV7-9 to TRBJ2-7; D is uncertain. V lost 6 bases and J lost 1, with 10 bases in between. The CDR3 has 13 residues. Looked up from germline, CDR1 is SEHNR and CDR2 is FQNEAQ (reference sequence). CDR3 amino acids: CASSLTLSYEQYF. CDR3 nucleotides: TGTGCCAGCAGTCTGACTCTTTCCTACGAGCAGTACTTC.

The rearrangement links TRBV13 to TRBJ1-1, with 7 bases matching TRBD1. The junction had 7 bases not matched to a gene; V was cut back by 2 bases and J by 4 bases. The length of the CDR3 is 15 residues. CDR1 is PRHDT and CDR2 is FYEKMQ in the germline V gene (reference sequence). The CDR3 nucleotides are TGTGCCAGCAGCTTAAGGTGGGACAGCTTCACTGAAGCTTTCTTT. Amino acids: CASSLRWDSFTEAFF. Supplemented by reference TRBV13 and TRBJ1-1, the full variable domain reads AAGVIQSPRHLIKEKRETATLKCYPIPRHDTVYWYQQGPGQDPQFLISFYEKMQSDKGSIPDRFSAQQFSDYHSELNMSSLELGDSALYFCASSLRWDSFTEAFFGQGTRLTVV.

This sequence joins TRBV27 and TRBJ2-7, with 9 bases fitting TRBD1. CDR3 length: 15 amino acids. V trimming: 6 bases; J trimming: 5 bases; junction bases outside the gene matches: 11. CDR1 and CDR2 from the germline V gene are MNHEY and SMNVEV (reference sequence). CDR3 coding DNA: TGTGCCAGCAGCACCAGCCTCACAGGGGGCCACGAGCAGTACTTC. Amino acid sequence: CASSTSLTGGHEQYF.

The chain recombines TRBV6-5 with TRBJ2-7, with 8 positions matching TRBD1. Germline assignment: CDR1 MNHEY and CDR2 SVGAGI. CDR3 size: 15 residues. Trimming took 2 bases from V and 5 from J; bases not matched to a gene: 8. CDR3 in amino acids: CASSYARDRLNEQYF. As DNA, the CDR3 is TGTGCCAGCAGTTACGCGAGGGACAGGTTAAACGAGCAGTACTTC.

The J gene is TRBJ2-3, the V gene TRBV19, with TRBD1 identical over 7 bases. The CDR3 has 14 amino acids. Trimming took 6 bases from V and 5 from J; bases not matched to a gene: 8. Per the germline V gene, CDR1 is LNHDA and CDR2 is SQIVND (reference sequence). The CDR3 loop is CASSHRGSGDTQYF. In nucleotides, the CDR3 is TGTGCCAGTAGCCACAGGGGCTCAGGAGATACGCAGTATTTT.

The chain is built from TRBV28 and TRBJ2-7; the D call may be TRBD1 or TRBD2 (5 bases each). Between the trimmed V and J ends, which lost 5 bases and 5 bases, there was a span of 19 bases. CDR3 length equals 15 residues. CDR1 MDHEN and CDR2 SYDVKM come from the germline V gene. The CDR3 bases are TGTGCCAGCAGTGGCCCGGGACCGGGATTGGACGAGCAGTACTTC. It codes for CASSGPGPGLDEQYF.

The chain combines TRBV4-2 with TRBJ2-7; D unclear. Germline CDR1 LGHNA, CDR2 YNFKEQ. Trimming cost V 4 bases and J 3 bases, with 13 bases left between them. This CDR3 contains 14 residues. CDR3 bases: TGTGCCAGCAGCCCCCTGTTGGGCCACTACGAGCAGTACTTC. The encoded protein is CASSPLLGHYEQYF.

The chain carries TRBV28 and TRBJ2-2; 10 nucleotides line up with TRBD1. After removal of 8 bases from V and 6 bases from J, the junction contained 6 bases not matched to a gene. CDR1 and CDR2 from the germline V gene are MDHEN and SYDVKM. The CDR3 totals 14 residues. CDR3 DNA sequence: TGTGCCAGCTCGGGACAGGGGAATCCCGGGGAGCTGTTTTTT. This translates into CASSGQGNPGELFF.

The rearrangement links TRBV7-9 to TRBJ1-1; perhaps TRBD1 as D (5 bases). Deletions cut 11 bases from V and 4 bases from J, with 23 bases between. This CDR3 has 15 amino acids. Germline-derived CDR1 and CDR2 are SEHNR and FQNEAQ (reference sequence). CDR3 in amino acids: CAVNRDGQTATEAFF. In DNA, the CDR3 is TGTGCCGTAAACCGGGACGGCCAAACCGCCACTGAAGCTTTCTTT.

The rearrangement joins TRBV7-9 to TRBJ1-3; no clear D. Trimming shortened V by 4 bases and J by 0 bases, and 13 bases separated the two germline ends. The CDR3 is 16 amino acids. Germline V gives CDR1 SEHNR, CDR2 FQNEAQ (reference sequence). The CDR3 DNA reads TGTGCCAGCAGCTCCGCCCGACAAGTCTCTGGAAACACCATATATTTT. Translating it yields CASSSARQVSGNTIYF.

The chain uses TRBV23-1 and TRBJ2-5, with 8 nucleotides matching TRBD1. TRBV23-1 is designated an ORF whose function remains uncertain. Losses at the gene ends were 4 bases for V and 3 bases for J; bases not matched to a gene: 10. CDR3 length: 16 residues. The CDR3 loop is CASSRGRTGMEETQYF. CDR3 nucleotides: TGCGCCAGCAGTCGAGGGAGGACAGGGATGGAAGAGACCCAGTACTTC.

In regard to this clone: The same CDR3 arises from other DNA sequences in this sample as well. The chain combines TRBV27 with TRBJ1-1; possible D gene TRBD1, 5 bases. The V end was cut by 5 bases, the J end by 3 bases, with 10 bases between. CDR3 length: 13 residues. CDR1 MNHEY and CDR2 SMNVEV come from the germline V gene (reference sequence). In nucleotides, the CDR3 is TGTGCCAGCAGTCCCCAGGGTGACACTGAAGCTTTCTTT. Protein sequence: CASSPQGDTEAFF.

J is TRBJ2-4 and V is TRBV5-1, with D tentatively TRBD1 (6 bases). Germline CDR1 is SGHRS and CDR2 is YFSETQ. The V end lost 7 bases, the J end lost 6 bases, and 14 bases lay between the germline ends. This CDR3 is built from 13 residues. CDR3 amino acids: CASGRTELNIQYF. For the CDR3, the DNA is TGCGCCAGCGGAAGGACAGAGTTAAACATTCAGTACTTC. Variable domain in full (rest from reference TRBV5-1 and TRBJ2-4): KAGVTQTPRYLIKTRGQQVTLSCSPISGHRSVSWYQQTPGQGLQFLFEYFSETQRNKGNFPGRFSGRQFSNSRSEMNVSTLELGDSALYLCASGRTELNIQYFGAGTRLSVL.

This clone was counted once. The rearrangement uses TRBV5-4 and TRBJ1-4; possibly TRBD1 for D (6 bases). The CDR3 has 15 residues. Germline loops: CDR1 SGHNT, CDR2 YYREEE (reference sequence). The V end lost 1 base, the J end lost 0 bases, and 7 bases lay between the germline ends. The CDR3 nucleotides are TGTGCCAGCAGCTTGTACAGGGCAACTAATGAAAAACTGTTTTTT. It translates to CASSLYRATNEKLFF.

The V and J genes are TRBV6-1 and TRBJ2-3; D unresolved. CDR1 is MNHNS, CDR2 SASEGT, per germline. With 6 bases removed from V and 1 base from J, the gap between germline ends came to 5 bases. The CDR3 contains 12 residues. The CDR3 region is CASRFGTDTQYF. CDR3 nucleotide sequence: TGTGCCAGCAGGTTCGGCACAGATACGCAGTATTTT.

DNA of the CDR3: TGTGCCAGTATGACACCAAGGGGGCTGAACACCGGGGAGCTGTTTTTT. This sequence encodes CASMTPRGLNTGELFF. This chain links TRBV19 with TRBJ2-2, with 7 nucleotides matching TRBD1. CDR1 LNHDA and CDR2 SQIVND come from the germline V gene (reference sequence). The CDR3 sequence is 16 residues long. V shed 7 bases and J 1 base; nucleotides not matched to a gene: 9.

The V call is TRBV7-8, the J call TRBJ2-5; D is possibly TRBD1 or TRBD2 (5 bases each). CDR1 is SGHVS and CDR2 is FQNEAQ in the germline V gene. The CDR3 contains 16 residues. V lost 5 bases, J lost 5 bases, and 21 bases lay in between. The CDR3 is CASSQPWDGAWETQYF. CDR3 in DNA: TGTGCCAGCAGCCAACCCTGGGACGGCGCTTGGGAGACCCAGTACTTC. Looking up the rest from reference TRBV7-8 and TRBJ2-5 gives the full variable domain: GAGVSQSPRYKVAKRGQDVALRCDPISGHVSLFWYQQALGQGPEFLTYFQNEAQLDKSGLPSDRFFAERPEGSVSTLKIQRTQQEDSAVYLCASSQPWDGAWETQYFGPGTRLLVL.